This TCR beta chain was documented in a study of early T cells in non-severe SARS-CoV-2 infection. This clonotype was observed many times. Germline V gene sequence: CDR1 DFQATT, CDR2 SNEGSKA (reference sequence). The CDR3 has 13 amino acids. V dropped 1 base and J dropped 6 bases, with 10 bases sitting between them. TCRdb re-called the 5' RACE reads with MiXCR, one entry per CDR3 protein. This table holds about 80,000 distinct CDR3 sequences, 5.5% to 7.5% found once. V is TRBV20-1 and J is TRBJ2-1; tentatively, D is TRBD2 (5 bases). This receptor was identified in an adult who was a healthcare worker with PCR-confirmed SARS-CoV-2 infection or an uninfected control (not recorded which). The specimen was whole blood. CDR3: CSARGWRLNEQFF. The CDR3 DNA is TGCAGTGCTAGAGGGTGGAGGCTCAATGAGCAGTTCTTC.